This passage covers 9 T cell receptor beta chains from one sample sequenced in a study of OX40 agonist ivuxolimab in advanced cancers. The protocol was immunoSEQ multiplex PCR, while the TCRdb copy is restricted to in-frame clones and leaves out a portion. The data contain approximately 77,000 clones, less than 95% of them singletons. The sample was CD4+ or CD8+ T cells sorted from blood, taken in a trial of the OX40 agonist ivuxolimab. The source is an adult with an advanced solid tumor such as melanoma, head and neck, liver or kidney cancer.

This sequence joins TRBV6-1 and TRBJ1-4, with D uncertain. Trimming shortened V by 7 bases and J by 2 bases, and 8 bases separated the two germline ends. The CDR3 runs to 13 residues. Per the germline V gene, CDR1 is MNHNS and CDR2 is SASEGT. CDR3 sequence reads: CASKGGTNEKLFF. The CDR3, as DNA: TGTGCCAGCAAGGGTGGCACTAATGAAAAACTGTTTTTT.

The chain recombines TRBV29-1 with TRBJ1-1, with 11 bases lining up with TRBD1. After removal of 4 bases from V and 0 bases from J, the junction contained 7 bases not matched to a gene. The CDR3 sequence is 16 residues long. Germline-derived CDR1 and CDR2 are SQVTM and ANQGSEA. The CDR3 is CSVAGTGGGLNTEAFF. The DNA of the CDR3 is TGCAGCGTTGCCGGGACAGGGGGGGGCTTGAACACTGAAGCTTTCTTT. The complete variable domain, with remaining parts taken from reference TRBV29-1 and TRBJ1-1, reads SAVISQKPSRDICQRGTSLTIQCQVDSQVTMMFWYRQQPGQSLTLIATANQGSEATYESGFVIDKFPISRPNLTFSTLTVSNMSPEDSSIYLCSVAGTGGGLNTEAFFGQGTRLTVV.

The V call is TRBV4-2, the J call TRBJ2-1; D unclear. This CDR3 has 15 residues. Germline V gene lookup returns CDR1 LGHNA and CDR2 YNFKEQ. V dropped 7 bases and J dropped 4 bases, with 17 bases sitting between them. The CDR3 sequence is CASTLILDRYNEQFF. Here the CDR3 DNA reads TGTGCCAGCACCCTTATACTGGACCGATACAATGAGCAGTTCTTC.

The chain combines TRBV6-1 with TRBJ1-5; TRBD1 is a possible D gene (5 bases). V lost 1 base to trimming and J lost 2 bases, with 9 bases between them. CDR1 and CDR2 from the germline V gene are MNHNS and SASEGT. The CDR3 loop spans 15 amino acids. CDR3 nucleotides: TGTGCCAGCAGTGAAGGGGGCTTTGGCAATCAGCCCCAGCATTTT. This codes for CASSEGGFGNQPQHF.

V gene TRBV7-8 combines with J gene TRBJ2-5; the match to TRBD2 covers 8 bases. Germline CDR1 is SGHVS and CDR2 is FQNEAQ. Trimming at V came to 5 bases and at J to 1 base, leaving 9 bases not matched to a gene. This CDR3 contains 16 residues. In nucleotides, the CDR3 is TGTGCCAGCAGCACCCGACTAGCGCCACCCCAAGAGACCCAGTACTTC. This translates into CASSTRLAPPQETQYF.

The genes are TRBV29-1 and TRBJ2-7; tentative D call: TRBD1 (6 bases). The V end was cut by 6 bases, the J end by 0 bases, with 15 bases between. Germline loops: CDR1 SQVTM, CDR2 ANQGSEA. The CDR3 runs to 14 residues. The chain's CDR3 is CSVVGQLNSYEQYF. The CDR3 region has the DNA TGCAGCGTCGTTGGACAGCTCAACTCCTACGAGCAGTACTTC.

The chain employs TRBV6-4 and TRBJ1-5; D not resolved. Germline V gives CDR1 MRHNA, CDR2 SNTAGT. The V and J ends lost 0 bases and 2 bases respectively, with 29 bases between them. CDR3 length: 22 amino acids. CDR3 region: CASSDSLNTLPWSGCCNQPQHF. The DNA for the CDR3 is TGTGCCAGCAGTGACTCTCTTAATACATTGCCTTGGTCGGGGTGTTGCAATCAGCCCCAGCATTTT.

V usage is TRBV5-6 and J usage is TRBJ2-7, with D unresolved. The CDR3 is 17 residues long. V gave up 1 base and J gave up 2 bases, with 19 bases separating them. Germline CDR1 and CDR2: SGHDT and YYEEEE. This CDR3 reads CASSLSYSVPRTYEQYF. The CDR3 nucleotides read TGTGCCAGCAGCTTGTCTTATTCTGTGCCCAGGACCTACGAGCAGTACTTC.

The gene calls are TRBV2 and TRBJ1-1; 8 positions match TRBD1. CDR1 is SNHLY, CDR2 FYNNEI, per germline. The CDR3 is 14 residues long. J gave up 0 bases and V 7 bases, and 4 bases lay outside the gene matches. The CDR3 coding sequence is TGTGCCAGCAAAAAGACAGGGGTGAACACTGAAGCTTTCTTT. Translated: CASKKTGVNTEAFF.